The text below deals with one TCR beta chain. No cognate antigen has been identified for it. The input lacks base qualities; no much larger clone sits a single base away. Library preparation was by the immunoSEQ multiplex PCR assay. As stored in TCRdb, this immuneACCESS dataset retains in-frame rearrangements with V and J assigned. A fraction of the clones does not appear; measured against another copy, unresolved V genes explain less than half of the discrepancy, and the remainder lacks a known reason. Within this sample are around 68,000 clones, with around 91% of them counted one time only. Roughly 0.4% of the sample goes to the ten largest clones. For CDR1 and CDR2, the germline V gene lists SGHAT and FQNNGV. The CDR3 starts with the cysteine, ends with the phenylalanine, and has 14 residues. Of the read, only the CDR3 DNA is kept; its 42 bases are in frame from base 1. V was cut back by 5 bases and J by 4 bases, leaving a gap of 14 bases between them.

The source of the sample is a study of technical replicates of blood from a handful of donors (dated by TCRdb to the late 2010s). The chain was built from TRBV11-2 and TRBJ1-1, and possibly TRBD1, on 6 matching bases. Source material: T cells isolated from PBMCs. The TCR originated in a human donor in good health. Some clones in this sample may be carry-over from other donors' samples. The DNA is as follows: TGTGCCAGCAGCAGGGCGACAGGCTTCACTGAAGCTTTCTTT. Translated, this gives CASSRATGFTEAFF.